The 23 T cell receptor beta chains below were found in one sample sequenced in a study of cytomegalovirus exposure and HLA in healthy donors. The PCR ran on 60 Vbeta and 13 Jbeta primers. TCRdb's copy holds only in-frame clones and misses some; the assay was immunoSEQ multiplex PCR. Its table lists about 170,000 clones. Sequenced: PBMCs. Receptors were obtained from a woman aged 18-29 years in good health and CMV-seropositive.

In the case of this clone: One end of the junction varies from germline; a read error may be responsible. The gene calls are TRBV7-9 and TRBJ2-7, with D tentatively TRBD1 (6 bases). This CDR3 region has 11 residues. CDR1 is SEHNR and CDR2 is FQNEAQ in the germline V gene (reference sequence). CDR3: CASSLGRTVNF. In DNA form, the CDR3 reads TGTGCCAGCAGCTTAGGGCGGACAGTTAACTTC.

V gene TRBV7-2 combines with J gene TRBJ1-5; D may be TRBD1 (5 bases). Germline CDR1 reads SGHTA; CDR2 reads FQGNSA. Trimming removed 5 bases from V and 5 bases from J, with 7 bases in between. The length of the CDR3 is 12 residues. CDR3 DNA sequence: TGTGCCAGCAGCCCCAGGGATCAGCCCCAGCATTTT. Translated: CASSPRDQPQHF.

The CDR3 reads CASSTGTSGNNEQFF. The DNA for the CDR3 is TGTGCCAGCAGTACCGGGACTAGCGGGAACAATGAGCAGTTCTTC. The chain links TRBV27 to TRBJ2-1, with 13 bases fitting TRBD2. The J segment lost 5 bases and the V segment lost 5 bases, leaving 3 bases of the junction unmatched. This CDR3 comprises 15 residues. Germline-derived CDR1 and CDR2 are MNHEY and SMNVEV (reference sequence).

This chain joins TRBV7-9 and TRBJ2-3, with 7 nucleotides matching TRBD1. The V segment lost 2 bases and the J segment 4 bases; nucleotides outside the gene matches: 0. CDR1 and CDR2 (germline): SEHNR, FQNEAQ (reference sequence). The CDR3 totals 13 residues. Here the CDR3 DNA reads TGTGCCAGCAGCTTAACAGGGGCAGATACGCAGTATTTT. Its translation is CASSLTGADTQYF.

This chain connects TRBV5-1 to TRBJ2-3; 7 bases agree with TRBD2. J was trimmed by 4 bases and V by 0 bases; bases with no gene match: 8. Germline CDR1 reads SGHRS; CDR2 reads YFSETQ. The length of the CDR3 is 16 residues. This chain's CDR3 is CASSLVGGGEADTQYF. CDR3 bases: TGCGCCAGCAGCTTGGTCGGGGGAGGGGAGGCAGATACGCAGTATTTT.

About this clone itself: Other DNA sequences within the sample encode an identical CDR3. The chain joins TRBV27 to TRBJ2-1, with a weak D call TRBD2 (5 bases). CDR3 length equals 14 residues. V was cut by 5 bases and J by 3 bases, with 11 bases left in between. Looked up from germline, CDR1 is MNHEY and CDR2 is SMNVEV (reference sequence). CDR3 sequence: CASSPGGVYNEQFF. The CDR3 nucleotides are TGTGCCAGCAGTCCAGGAGGAGTCTACAATGAGCAGTTCTTC.

The V gene is TRBV9, the J gene TRBJ2-2; TRBD2 matches at 8 bases. The CDR3 length is 15 residues. CDR1 is SGDLS and CDR2 is YYNGEE in the germline V gene. The V and J ends lost 4 bases and 6 bases, in that order; junction bases with no gene match: 8. CDR3 region: CASSLLAGSSGELFF. The CDR3 coding sequence is TGTGCCAGCAGCTTATTAGCGGGGAGTTCCGGGGAGCTGTTTTTT. Full variable domain (outside the CDR3, taken from reference TRBV9 and TRBJ2-2): DSGVTQTPKHLITATGQRVTLRCSPRSGDLSVYWYQQSLDQGLQFLIQYYNGEERAKGNILERFSAQQFPDLHSELNLSSLELGDSALYFCASSLLAGSSGELFFGEGSRLTVL.

In DNA form, the CDR3 reads TGCGCCAGCAGCTTGGGCGAGAACAACTATGGCTACACCTTC. Its translation is CASSLGENNYGYTF. The V call is TRBV5-1, the J call TRBJ1-2; D unresolved. Germline V gene sequence: CDR1 SGHRS, CDR2 YFSETQ. This CDR3 region has 14 residues. Trimming shortened V by 0 bases and J by 2 bases, and 8 bases separated the two germline ends.

The chain carries TRBV6-5 and TRBJ1-4, with 8 bases lining up with TRBD1. V dropped 0 bases and J dropped 10; count of bases not matched to a gene: 7. Germline assignment: CDR1 MNHEY and CDR2 SVGAGI. The CDR3 extends over 15 amino acids. Here the CDR3 reads CASSYSRQGARKLFF. CDR3 bases: TGTGCCAGCAGTTACTCGAGGCAGGGGGCTCGAAAACTGTTTTTT.

This CDR3 reads CASSDRGGETQYF. The CDR3 DNA sequence: TGTGCCAGCAGCGACAGGGGTGGAGAGACCCAGTACTTC. The chain employs TRBV7-2 and TRBJ2-5; 8 bases match TRBD1. The junction had 3 bases not matched to a gene; V was cut back by 5 bases and J by 4 bases. The germline CDR1 and CDR2 sequences are SGHTA and FQGNSA. The CDR3 covers 13 residues.

The chain links TRBV7-2 to TRBJ2-7, with D unclear. The CDR3 consists of 12 residues. Germline assignment: CDR1 SGHTA and CDR2 FQGNSA. The V and J ends lost 4 bases and 1 base respectively, with 5 bases between them. The CDR3 loop is CASSSPSYEQYF. The DNA for the CDR3 is TGTGCCAGCAGCTCTCCTTCCTACGAGCAGTACTTC. Variable domain in full (rest from reference TRBV7-2 and TRBJ2-7): GAGVSQSPSNKVTEKGKDVELRCDPISGHTALYWYRQSLGQGLEFLIYFQGNSAPDKSGLPSDRFSAERTGGSVSTLTIQRTQQEDSAVYLCASSSPSYEQYFGPGTRLTVT.

The V and J genes are TRBV4-1 and TRBJ2-5; no clear D gene. This CDR3 is 13 amino acids long. Trimming cost V 0 bases and J 3 bases, with 5 bases left between them. Germline V gene lookup returns CDR1 MGHRA and CDR2 YSYEKL. CDR3 nucleotide sequence: TGCGCCAGCAGCCAAGATCCCGAAGAGACCCAGTACTTC. Translating gives CASSQDPEETQYF.

The chain employs TRBV10-1 and TRBJ2-1; no clear D gene. The CDR3 spans 15 residues. Germline V gene data show CDR1 as WNHNN and CDR2 as SYGVQD (reference sequence). V was trimmed by 0 bases and J by 3 bases, leaving 9 bases between them. For the CDR3, the DNA is TGCGCCAGCAGTGAGTCTGAACAGAACTACAATGAGCAGTTCTTC. This encodes CASSESEQNYNEQFF.

The genes are TRBV11-3 and TRBJ2-1, with TRBD2 matching 9 bases. This CDR3 region has 15 residues. V lost 2 bases to trimming and J lost 8 bases; unmatched junction nucleotides: 7. Germline values: CDR1 SGHNT, CDR2 YENEEA. The CDR3 coding sequence is TGTGCCAGCAGCTTAAACCGCGGGGGGGCCGATGAGCAGTTCTTC. Protein product: CASSLNRGGADEQFF. The complete variable domain, with remaining parts taken from reference TRBV11-3 and TRBJ2-1, reads EAGVVQSPRYKIIEKKQPVAFWCNPISGHNTLYWYLQNLGQGPELLIRYENEEAVDDSQLPKDRFSAERLKGVDSTLKIQPAELGDSAVYLCASSLNRGGADEQFFGPGTRLTVL.

Comments on this clone: This CDR3 is also generated by other DNA sequences in the sample. The V gene is TRBV6-6, the J gene TRBJ1-2, with unresolved D. This CDR3 contains 14 residues. The V and J ends lost 0 bases and 8 bases respectively, with 13 bases between them. Germline V CDR1 and CDR2: MNHNY, SVGAGI (reference sequence). The CDR3 protein is CASSYSPPGEGYTF. In DNA form, the CDR3 reads TGTGCCAGCAGTTACTCACCCCCGGGAGAGGGCTACACCTTC.

About this clone itself: One end of the junction is discordant with germline, which a read error may explain. The chain uses TRBV5-6 and TRBJ2-1; D is uncertain. The V gene's germline CDR1 is SGHDT and CDR2 YYEEEE. The CDR3 is 15 residues long. The CDR3 protein is CASSLGGSSHNEQFF. The CDR3, as DNA: TGTGCCAGCAGCTTGGGAGGAAGCTCCCACAATGAGCAGTTCTTC. Using reference TRBV5-6 and TRBJ2-1 for the parts outside the CDR3, the full variable domain is DAGVTQSPTHLIKTRGQQVTLRCSPKSGHDTVSWYQQALGQGPQFIFQYYEEEERQRGNFPDRFSGHQFPNYSSELNVNALLLGDSALYLCASSLGGSSHNEQFFGPGTRLTVL.

V is TRBV4-2 and J is TRBJ2-3, with 12 bases that match TRBD1. From germline, CDR1 is LGHNA and CDR2 YNFKEQ. V lost 5 bases and J lost 0; bases outside the gene matches: 9. CDR3 length: 18 residues. DNA of the CDR3: TGTGCCAGCAGCGACCGGGACAGGGGGCTTTCTAGCACAGATACGCAGTATTTT. Its translation is CASSDRDRGLSSTDTQYF.

This chain uses TRBV9 with TRBJ2-3, with 13 bases lining up with TRBD2. This CDR3 is built from 18 residues. Germline CDR1 and CDR2: SGDLS and YYNGEE. The J segment lost 0 bases and the V segment lost 4 bases, leaving 8 bases of the junction unmatched. This CDR3 reads CASSLRLAGGSSTDTQYF. The CDR3 DNA reads TGTGCCAGCAGCTTACGACTAGCGGGGGGCTCTAGCACAGATACGCAGTATTTT.

The chain combines TRBV18 with TRBJ1-3; the match to TRBD1 covers 10 bases. Per the germline V gene, CDR1 is KGHSH and CDR2 is LQKENI. The CDR3 sequence is 15 residues long. J was trimmed by 5 bases and V by 3 bases; bases with no gene match: 4. The CDR3 coding sequence is TGTGCCAGCTCACCGCTGGGACAGGGGAGAAACACCATATATTTT. As protein: CASSPLGQGRNTIYF.

The genes are TRBV19 and TRBJ1-1; D possibly corresponds to TRBD1 (5 bases). This CDR3 has 15 residues. V gave up 3 bases and J gave up 0 bases, with 11 bases separating them. Germline V lookup: CDR1 LNHDA, CDR2 SQIVND (reference sequence). The chain's CDR3 is CASSIGQGLNTEAFF. CDR3 sequence (DNA): TGTGCCAGTAGTATCGGGCAGGGCTTGAACACTGAAGCTTTCTTT.

In regard to this clone: The same CDR3 is also encoded by other DNA sequences in this sample. The rearrangement links TRBV11-2 to TRBJ1-1; 8 bases fit TRBD1. The length of the CDR3 is 15 residues. Germline CDR1 SGHAT, CDR2 FQNNGV. The V gene end was trimmed by 3 bases and the J gene end by 5 bases; junction bases not matched to a gene: 8. The CDR3, as DNA: TGTGCCAGCAGCTTGGGTCAGGGGGCGAGGACTGAAGCTTTCTTT. Translated: CASSLGQGARTEAFF.

The chain uses TRBV2 and TRBJ2-3; 7 bases line up with TRBD2. Germline CDR1 reads SNHLY; CDR2 reads FYNNEI. The CDR3 contains 15 residues. The junction had 12 bases not matched to a gene; V was cut back by 4 bases and J by 8 bases. The CDR3 is CASSVVGGSGGTQYF. CDR3 bases: TGTGCCAGCAGTGTCGTGGGAGGGAGCGGTGGTACGCAGTATTTT.

J is TRBJ2-3 and V is TRBV6-5, with TRBD2 identical over 7 bases. The CDR3 sequence is 14 residues long. J gave up 0 bases and V 5 bases, and 2 bases lay outside the gene matches. The germline CDR1 and CDR2 sequences are MNHEY and SVGAGI. The DNA for the CDR3 is TGTGCCAGCAGTCTAGCGGTTAGCACAGATACGCAGTATTTT. Translation: CASSLAVSTDTQYF.